This T cell receptor beta chain was identified in a study of blood T cell repertoires in COVID-19. The wider study: Collection of acute and convalescent COVID-19 samples took place in the United States, Italy and Spain.

Germline-derived CDR1 and CDR2 are SGHRS and YFSETQ. CDR3 length: 17 residues. J lost 2 bases, V lost 4 bases, and 6 bases had no gene match. Some clones are missing from TCRdb's copy, which holds only in-frame ones; the method was immunoSEQ multiplex PCR. The repertoire holds 60,000 to 85,000 clones, with approximately 80% as singletons. The TCR sequence derives from a man older than 75 with acute or convalescent COVID-19. Sequencing input: peripheral blood. The V call is TRBV5-1, the J call TRBJ2-7, with 16 bases matching TRBD2. The CDR3 is CASSEGTSGGATYEQYF. The CDR3 nucleotides are TGCGCCAGCAGCGAGGGGACTAGCGGGGGGGCGACCTACGAGCAGTACTTC.